The 9 T cell receptor beta chains in this list originate from one sample, sequenced in a study of shared clonotypes between healthy human individuals. TCRdb's copy holds only in-frame clones and misses some; the assay was immunoSEQ multiplex PCR. Of 2.3 million or so clones listed, approximately 95% are singletons. Sequencing was performed on naive CD4+ T cells from PBMCs. Described subset: CD45RA+ positively selected. All receptors come from a man aged 18 to 30 in good health. Some clones in this sample may be carry-over from other donors' samples.

The chain has TRBV4-1 and TRBJ2-5; D is unclear. The J call may be faulty, since TRBJ2-7 better matches the DNA end. Germline V lookup: CDR1 MGHRA, CDR2 YSYEKL. This CDR3 has 13 residues. CDR3 in DNA: TGCGCCAGCAGCCAAATGGGCGGAATCGAGCAGTACTTC. Residues: CASSQMGGIEQYF.

The chain is built from TRBV7-6 and TRBJ2-3; the match to TRBD2 covers 10 bases. The CDR3 runs to 15 residues. V was pared by 5 bases and J by 4 bases, with 6 bases of the junction left unmatched. Germline CDR1 is SGHVS and CDR2 is FNYEAQ. DNA for the CDR3: TGTGCCAGCAGCCCCCCTAGCGGGGGCGCAGATACGCAGTATTTT. This gives the protein CASSPPSGGADTQYF.

This chain connects TRBV28 to TRBJ2-7; 7 bases align to TRBD1. The CDR3 runs 14 residues. V dropped 5 bases and J dropped 4; count of bases not matched to a gene: 8. Per germline, CDR1 MDHEN and CDR2 SYDVKM. CDR3 DNA sequence: TGTGCCAGCAGTGGACAGGACATGAGATACGAGCAGTACTTC. Translation gives CASSGQDMRYEQYF.

This clone has only a few counts. The chain carries TRBV5-1 and TRBJ1-1; no firm D call. This CDR3 has 14 residues. Germline V gives CDR1 SGHRS, CDR2 YFSETQ. V gave up 2 bases and J gave up 4 bases, with 12 bases separating them. The CDR3 coding sequence is TGCGCCAGCAGCTTTCAGGCCGAGATCACTGAAGCTTTCTTT. Amino acids: CASSFQAEITEAFF.

The rearrangement uses TRBV2 and TRBJ1-5; no clear D. Germline CDR1 and CDR2: SNHLY and FYNNEI. Deletions cut 3 bases from V and 4 bases from J, with 10 bases between. The CDR3 is 14 amino acids. The CDR3 region is CASSDRIGNQPQHF. CDR3 coding DNA: TGTGCCAGCAGTGACAGGATTGGGAATCAGCCCCAGCATTTT.

This clone has a handful of counts. The chain combines TRBV14 with TRBJ1-2; 7 bases map to TRBD1. This CDR3 contains 14 residues. Germline-derived CDR1 and CDR2 are SGHDN and FVKESK. V lost 3 bases to trimming and J lost 4 bases; unmatched junction nucleotides: 5. CDR3 nucleotides: TGTGCCAGCAGCCACAGGGGGGAGGTCTATGGCTACACCTTC. It yields the protein CASSHRGEVYGYTF.

The V and J genes are TRBV6-5 and TRBJ1-1; the match to TRBD1 covers 7 bases. V dropped 5 bases and J dropped 1; count of bases not matched to a gene: 7. CDR1 is MNHEY and CDR2 is SVGAGI in the germline V gene. The length of the CDR3 is 15 residues. DNA of the CDR3: TGTGCCAGCAGTCCAATACAGGGGTCGAACACTGAAGCTTTCTTT. Translated, it gives CASSPIQGSNTEAFF.

The J gene is TRBJ2-7, the V gene TRBV30, with 10 nucleotides matching TRBD1. Germline trimming cut 1 base from V and 4 bases from J; bases unmatched to any gene: 4. CDR1 GTSNPN and CDR2 SVGIG come from the germline V gene (reference sequence). There are 14 residues in the CDR3. The CDR3 is CAWSGQGARYEQYF. For the CDR3, the DNA is TGTGCCTGGAGTGGACAGGGGGCGAGGTACGAGCAGTACTTC.

The genes are TRBV19 and TRBJ1-2, with TRBD1 identical over 9 bases. The CDR3 spans 15 residues. The trim removed 10 bases at V and 3 bases at J, leaving 12 bases unmatched. CDR1 is LNHDA, CDR2 SQIVND, per germline (reference sequence). The CDR3 sequence: CATYKTGGDDYGYTF. The CDR3 DNA reads as TGTGCCACTTATAAAACAGGGGGCGATGACTATGGCTACACCTTC. Complete variable domain (other parts from reference TRBV19 and TRBJ1-2): DGGITQSPKYLFRKEGQNVTLSCEQNLNHDAMYWYRQDPGQGLRLIYYSQIVNDFQKGDIAEGYSVSREKKESFPLTVTSAQKNPTAFYLCATYKTGGDDYGYTFGSGTRLTVV.